This T cell receptor (beta chain) was sequenced during a study of blood T cell repertoires in COVID-19. The CDR3 covers 19 residues. Germline-derived CDR1 and CDR2 are SGHRS and YFSETQ. Trimming removed 0 bases from V and 0 bases from J; junction bases left unmatched: 8. Some clones are missing from TCRdb's copy, which holds only in-frame ones; the method was immunoSEQ multiplex PCR. The sample consists of around 210,000 clones, 85% of them appearing once. The origin of this receptor is a man aged 45-65 years with COVID-19, enrolled during active disease. The rearrangement joins TRBV5-1 to TRBJ2-1, with TRBD2 matching over 11 bases. The sequenced sample consisted of peripheral blood. The CDR3 loop reads CASSLVASGGSSSYNEQFF. The CDR3 nucleotides are TGCGCCAGCAGCTTGGTAGCTAGCGGGGGGTCCAGCTCCTACAATGAGCAGTTCTTC.